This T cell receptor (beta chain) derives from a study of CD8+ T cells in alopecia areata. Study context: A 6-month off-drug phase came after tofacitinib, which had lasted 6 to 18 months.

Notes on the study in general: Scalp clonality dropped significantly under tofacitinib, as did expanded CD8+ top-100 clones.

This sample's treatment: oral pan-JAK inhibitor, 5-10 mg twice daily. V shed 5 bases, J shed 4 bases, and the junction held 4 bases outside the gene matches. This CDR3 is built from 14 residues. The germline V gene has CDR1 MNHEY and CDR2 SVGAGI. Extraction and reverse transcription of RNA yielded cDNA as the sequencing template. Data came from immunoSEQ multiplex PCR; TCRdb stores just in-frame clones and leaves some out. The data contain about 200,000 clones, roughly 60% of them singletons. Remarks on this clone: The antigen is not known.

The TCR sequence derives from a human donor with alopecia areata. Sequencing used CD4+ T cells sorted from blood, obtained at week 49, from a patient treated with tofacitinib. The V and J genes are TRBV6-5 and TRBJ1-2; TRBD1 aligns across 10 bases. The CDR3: CASSRQGASYGYTF. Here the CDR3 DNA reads TGTGCCAGCAGTCGACAGGGGGCAAGCTATGGCTACACCTTC.